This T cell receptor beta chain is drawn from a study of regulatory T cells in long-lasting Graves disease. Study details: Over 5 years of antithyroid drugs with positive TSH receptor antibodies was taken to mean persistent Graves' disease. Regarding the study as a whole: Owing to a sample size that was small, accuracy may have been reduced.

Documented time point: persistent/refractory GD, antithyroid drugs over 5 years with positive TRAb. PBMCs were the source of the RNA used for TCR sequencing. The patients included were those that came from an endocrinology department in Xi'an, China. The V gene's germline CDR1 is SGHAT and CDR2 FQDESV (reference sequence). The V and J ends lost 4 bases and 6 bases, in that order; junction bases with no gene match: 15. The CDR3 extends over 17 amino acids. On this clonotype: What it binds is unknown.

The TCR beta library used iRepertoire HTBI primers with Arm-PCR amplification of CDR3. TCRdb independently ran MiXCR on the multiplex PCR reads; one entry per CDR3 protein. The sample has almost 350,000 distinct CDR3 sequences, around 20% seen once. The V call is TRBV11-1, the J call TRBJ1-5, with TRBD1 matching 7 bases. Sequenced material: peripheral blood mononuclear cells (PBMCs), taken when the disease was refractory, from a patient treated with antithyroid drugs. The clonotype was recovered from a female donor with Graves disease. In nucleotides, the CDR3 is TGTGCCAGCAGCTCTAGCCCCACAGGGGCAATGAGTCAGCCCCAGCATTTT. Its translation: CASSSSPTGAMSQPQHF. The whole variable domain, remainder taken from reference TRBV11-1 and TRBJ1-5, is EAEVAQSPRYKITEKSQAVAFWCDPISGHATLYWYRQILGQGPELLVQFQDESVVDDSQLPKDRFSAERLKGVDSTLKIQPAELGDSAMYLCASSSSPTGAMSQPQHFGDGTRLSIL.